What follows describes a single TCR beta chain. Its antigen is unknown. The data stem from a study of vaccination and CD4 T cells after COVID-19. On the study more broadly: A CEFX pool, an HIV-1 Nef pool, or no peptide went to control cultures. General study points: Nearly all convalescent vaccine-specific clones, 304 of 307, recognized only SARS-CoV-2 spike.

V lost 3 bases and J lost 3; bases outside the gene matches: 4. The germline V gene has CDR1 KGHDR and CDR2 SFDVKD. The CDR3 contains 15 residues. Described treatment: approximately 10-day PBMC culture with coronavirus spike peptide pools or control peptides (ViraFEST assay). ViraFEST grew antigen-specific T cells using peptide pools, then sequenced TCRs. Cultured CD4+ T cell DNA underwent sequencing with the Oncomine TCR Beta short-read assay. In TCRdb, the PCR reads were re-called with MiXCR into one record per CDR3 protein. The repertoire holds under 20,000 distinct CDR3 sequences, with 42% as singletons.

The J gene is TRBJ2-1, the V gene TRBV24-1; TRBD1 matches at 7 bases. The source was CD4+ T cells from blood, cultured in vitro, collected before SARS-CoV-2 vaccination. The sequence was obtained from a human donor who received a COVID-19 vaccine. The CDR3 DNA reads as TGTGCCACCAGTGATGGGGCAGGGGGCTACAATGAGCAGTTCTTC. This translates into CATSDGAGGYNEQFF.